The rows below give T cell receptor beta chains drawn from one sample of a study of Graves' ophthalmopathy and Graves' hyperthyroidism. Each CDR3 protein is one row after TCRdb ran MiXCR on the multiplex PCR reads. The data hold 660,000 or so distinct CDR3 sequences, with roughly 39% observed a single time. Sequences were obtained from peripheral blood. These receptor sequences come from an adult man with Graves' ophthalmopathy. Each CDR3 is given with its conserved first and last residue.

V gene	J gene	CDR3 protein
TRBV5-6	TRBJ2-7	CASSLRDTRFYEQYF
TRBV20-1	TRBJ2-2	CSARGRHGELFF
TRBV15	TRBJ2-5	CATEGQDHQETQYF
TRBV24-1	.	CATSGGGKETQYF
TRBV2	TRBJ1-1	CASSGGRGRGGNTEAFF
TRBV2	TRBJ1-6	CASGAVNSPLHF
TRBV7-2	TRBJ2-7	CASSFKRDSTYEQYF
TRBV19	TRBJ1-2	CASSRLASGGYTF
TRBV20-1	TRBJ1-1	CSARDSGVRYTEAFF
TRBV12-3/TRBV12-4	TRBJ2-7	CASSRRGSEQYF
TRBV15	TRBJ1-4	CATSRDPTGGNEKLFF
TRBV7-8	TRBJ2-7	CASTGAAPYEQYF
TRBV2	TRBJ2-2	CASKVGTSHTGELFF
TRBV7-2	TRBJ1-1	CASSQAPGQSIMNTEAFF
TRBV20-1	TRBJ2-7	CSATTINIGGYEQYF
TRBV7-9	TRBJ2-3	CASSLGYRTSADTDTQYF
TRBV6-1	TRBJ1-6	CASRSGQEGSPLHF
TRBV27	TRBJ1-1	CASSKRGGGTEAFF
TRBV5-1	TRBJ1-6	CASSLAVGAGSPLHF
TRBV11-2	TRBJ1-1	CASSKDPNTEAFF
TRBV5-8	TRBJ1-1	CASSLFGRGMNTEAFF
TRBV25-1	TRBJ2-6	CASSEGHPLRGANVLTF
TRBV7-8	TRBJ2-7	CASSVRQGWGSYEQYF
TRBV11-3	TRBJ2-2	CTSSRQGRDTGELFF
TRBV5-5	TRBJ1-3	CASRTGGSGNTIYF
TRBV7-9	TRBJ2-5	CASSNGGPKETQYF
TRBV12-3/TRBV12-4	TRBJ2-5	CASSVAGRPETQYF
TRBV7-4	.	CASDPGLAGQETQYF
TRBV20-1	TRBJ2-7	CSARPLAVPSYEQYF
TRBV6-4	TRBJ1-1	CASSAGLDTEAFF
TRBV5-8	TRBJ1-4	CASSPGETEHNEKLFF
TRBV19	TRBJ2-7	CASSPGKSSYEQYF
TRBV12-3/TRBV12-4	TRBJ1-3	CASSYLRPGPSSGNTIYF
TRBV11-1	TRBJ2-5	CASSSRPGSSGQETQYF
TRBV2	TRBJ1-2	CASSWTGGNGYTF
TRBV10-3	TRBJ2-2	CASSEKDTGELFF
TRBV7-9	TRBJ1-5	CASSLVTGSNQPQHF
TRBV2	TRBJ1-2	CASRTTGTYCGYTF
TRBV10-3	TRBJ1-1	CAISDAGMNTEAFF
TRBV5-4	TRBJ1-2	CASSLDREPNYGYTF
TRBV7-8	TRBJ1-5	CASSLETGGKTQHF